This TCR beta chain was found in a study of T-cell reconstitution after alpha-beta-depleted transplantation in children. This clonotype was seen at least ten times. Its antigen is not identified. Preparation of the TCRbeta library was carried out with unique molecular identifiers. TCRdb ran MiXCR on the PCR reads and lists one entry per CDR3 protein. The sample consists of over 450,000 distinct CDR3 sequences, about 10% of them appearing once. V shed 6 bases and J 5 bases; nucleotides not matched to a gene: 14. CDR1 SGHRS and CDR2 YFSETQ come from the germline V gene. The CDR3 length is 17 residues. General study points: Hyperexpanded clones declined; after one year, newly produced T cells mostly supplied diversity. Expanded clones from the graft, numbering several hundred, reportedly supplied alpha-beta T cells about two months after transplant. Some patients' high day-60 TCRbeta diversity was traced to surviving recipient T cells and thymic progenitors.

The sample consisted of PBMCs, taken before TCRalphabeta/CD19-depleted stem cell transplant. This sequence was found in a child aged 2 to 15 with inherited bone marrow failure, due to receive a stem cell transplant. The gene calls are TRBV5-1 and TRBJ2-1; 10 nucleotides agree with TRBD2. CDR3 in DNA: TGCGCCAGCATCTTCCTAGCGGGAGTTCCGGGGGACAATGAGCAGTTCTTC. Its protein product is CASIFLAGVPGDNEQFF.